These 17 T cell receptor beta chains originate from one sample sequenced in a study of blood T cells in healthy people across ages. The use of a sample-barcoded 5' primer and a J-beta primer mix characterized a second PCR of 7 to 11 cycles. TCRdb reanalysed the 5' RACE reads using MiXCR and keeps one entry per CDR3 protein. The sample has 1.5 million to 1.9 million distinct CDR3 sequences; 42% are singletons. Material for sequencing was blood. The receptors were gathered from a woman in her late teens or twenties in good health.

The rearrangement uses TRBV7-2 and TRBJ2-3, with D unresolved. CDR1 and CDR2 from the germline V gene are SGHTA and FQGNSA. V was trimmed by 5 bases and J by 2 bases, leaving 14 bases between them. CDR3 size: 15 residues. CDR3 protein: CASSPARVVTDTQYF. The CDR3 nucleotides read TGTGCCAGCAGCCCGGCTCGAGTGGTCACAGATACGCAGTATTTT.

The chain recombines TRBV14 with TRBJ2-7; 7 bases line up with TRBD1. CDR1 is SGHDN and CDR2 is FVKESK in the germline V gene. The length of the CDR3 is 14 residues. The trim removed 2 bases at V and 2 bases at J, leaving 3 bases unmatched. CDR3 in amino acids: CASSQRGTAYEQYF. Here the CDR3 DNA reads TGTGCCAGCAGCCAAAGAGGGACAGCCTACGAGCAGTACTTC.

The rearrangement uses TRBV4-2 and TRBJ1-1; D unresolved. This CDR3 spans 14 amino acids. With 0 bases removed from V and 5 bases from J, the gap between germline ends came to 10 bases. CDR1 is LGHNA, CDR2 YNFKEQ, per germline. The CDR3 is CASSQDFANTEAFF. DNA for the CDR3: TGTGCCAGCAGCCAAGATTTCGCGAATACTGAAGCTTTCTTT.

This clonotype was counted between two and nine times. The chain joins TRBV5-1 to TRBJ1-1; D is undetermined. The CDR3 extends over 15 amino acids. Deletions cut 0 bases from V and 1 base from J, with 10 bases between. CDR1 is SGHRS and CDR2 is YFSETQ in the germline V gene. The CDR3, as DNA: TGCGCCAGCAGCTTGGCCGGAATTGGGAACACTGAAGCTTTCTTT. It translates to CASSLAGIGNTEAFF.

The CDR3 is CASSKPGTIHEQYF. The CDR3 DNA sequence: TGTGCCAGCAGCAAACCCGGGACAATCCACGAGCAGTACTTC. The chain carries TRBV7-2 and TRBJ2-7; tentative D call: TRBD1 (6 bases). The CDR3 runs 14 residues. Germline CDR1 reads SGHTA; CDR2 reads FQGNSA. V gave up 5 bases and J gave up 5 bases, with 16 bases separating them.

This chain uses TRBV20-1 with TRBJ2-3, with a weak D call TRBD1 (6 bases). V lost 6 bases, J lost 0 bases, and 16 bases lay in between. This CDR3 comprises 15 residues. CDR1 and CDR2 from the germline V gene are DFQATT and SNEGSKA (reference sequence). Written as DNA, the CDR3 is TGCAGTGCAAAGAGGCCAGGGGCTAGCACAGATACGCAGTATTTT. It is translated as CSAKRPGASTDTQYF.

This chain connects TRBV12-3 or TRBV12-4 to TRBJ1-5; no firm D call. This CDR3 comprises 14 residues. V lost 8 bases to trimming and J lost 6 bases, with 17 bases between them. DNA for the CDR3: TGTGCCAGCCCCCCTGTCCCGGGCCGTCAGCCCCAGCATTTT. It is translated as CASPPVPGRQPQHF.

This clonotype turned up a few times. V is TRBV29-1 and J is TRBJ2-3; perhaps TRBD2 as D (6 bases). The germline V gene encodes CDR1 SQVTM and CDR2 ANQGSEA. The CDR3 extends over 14 amino acids. V was pared by 3 bases and J by 0 bases, with 10 bases between. CDR3 DNA sequence: TGCAGCGTTGATGCGGGATCCAGCACAGATACGCAGTATTTT. As protein: CSVDAGSSTDTQYF.

This clonotype was detected only a few times. This chain links TRBV6-5 with TRBJ2-1; the match to TRBD2 covers 8 bases. The trim removed 7 bases at V and 0 bases at J, leaving 8 bases unmatched. The CDR3 consists of 16 residues. Germline loops: CDR1 MNHEY, CDR2 SVGAGI. The CDR3 loop reads CASNPAGGGSYNEQFF. CDR3 nucleotide sequence: TGTGCCAGCAACCCCGCCGGGGGGGGCTCCTACAATGAGCAGTTCTTC.

This chain uses TRBV21-1 with TRBJ1-5; the table names TRBD1, a call not compared with the DNA. TRBV21-1 counts as a pseudogene. The CDR3 extends over 15 amino acids. DNA for the CDR3: TGTGCCAGCAGCAACCTGACAGGGGTGGATCAGCCCCAGCATTTT. Its protein product is CASSNLTGVDQPQHF.

This clonotype was detected only a few times. Relative to the germline gene, one junction end is altered; a read error may explain this. The rearrangement links TRBV7-7 to TRBJ2-5; 8 nucleotides align to TRBD1. The length of the CDR3 is 14 residues. From germline, CDR1 is SSHAT and CDR2 FNYEAQ (reference sequence). The CDR3 DNA is TGTGCTAGCAGCCGGACAGGGTTGGGAGAGACCCAGTACTTC. The encoded protein is CASSRTGLGETQYF. Together with reference TRBV7-7 and TRBJ2-5, the CDR3 gives the full variable domain: GAGVSQSPRYKVTKRGQDVTLRCDPISSHATLYWYQQALGQGPEFLTYFNYEAQPDKSGLPSDRFSAERPEGSISTLTIQRTEQRDSAMYRCASSRTGLGETQYFGPGTRLLVL.

This clonotype was seen more than once but under ten times. CDR3: CASSDNYNSPLHF. The CDR3 bases are TGTGCCAGCTCTGACAACTATAATTCACCCCTCCACTTT. The chain combines TRBV18 with TRBJ1-6; D is unresolved. Deletions cut 6 bases from V and 3 bases from J, with 6 bases between. This CDR3 spans 13 amino acids. CDR1 KGHSH and CDR2 LQKENI come from the germline V gene. The full variable domain, rest sourced from reference TRBV18 and TRBJ1-6, is NAGVMQNPRHLVRRRGQEARLRCSPMKGHSHVYWYRQLPEEGLKFMVYLQKENIIDESGMPKERFSAEFPKEGPSILRIQQVVRGDSAAYFCASSDNYNSPLHFGNGTRLTVT.

DNA of the CDR3: TGTGCCAGCAGACCTCTAGCGGGGGGACGGGACAATGAGCAGTACTTC. Translation gives CASRPLAGGRDNEQYF. The rearrangement uses TRBV6-2 or TRBV6-3 and TRBJ2-7; 11 bases align to TRBD2. After removal of 6 bases from V and 7 bases from J, the junction contained 14 bases not matched to a gene. Germline-derived CDR1 and CDR2 are MNHEY and SVGEGT. The CDR3 has 16 amino acids.

The chain recombines TRBV20-1 with TRBJ1-3; D is possibly TRBD1 (6 bases). Per the germline V gene, CDR1 is DFQATT and CDR2 is SNEGSKA (reference sequence). This CDR3 comprises 13 residues. V was trimmed by 0 bases and J by 4 bases, leaving 7 bases between them. CDR3 bases: TGCAGTGCTAGAGATGGACAGGGAAACACCATATATTTT. Translating it yields CSARDGQGNTIYF.

CDR3 DNA sequence: TGTGCCACCAGTGACCCGGGACGAGCTTTCAATGAGCAGTACTTC. Translation gives CATSDPGRAFNEQYF. The J gene is TRBJ2-1, the V gene TRBV24-1, with D perhaps being TRBD1 or TRBD2 (5 bases each). Judging by the DNA end, TRBJ2-7 fits better; the J call may be wrong. Germline values: CDR1 KGHDR, CDR2 SFDVKD. This CDR3 is 15 amino acids long.

A few counts support this clonotype. The chain uses TRBV5-5 and TRBJ2-1; 7 nucleotides agree with TRBD1. The germline gives CDR1 SGHKS, CDR2 YYEKEE (reference sequence). J gave up 4 bases and V 4 bases, and 11 bases lay outside the gene matches. The CDR3 is 16 amino acids. CDR3 DNA: TGTGCCAGCAGCACCCGGGACAGCAGCATTTACAATGAGCAGTTCTTC. Amino acids: CASSTRDSSIYNEQFF.

This clonotype was seen at least ten times. This chain links TRBV4-3 with TRBJ2-1; D remains ambiguous. The germline CDR1 and CDR2 sequences are LGHNA and YSLEER. There are 17 residues in the CDR3. V shed 0 bases and J shed 0 bases, with 12 bases lying between them. The CDR3 nucleotides are TGCGCCAGCAGCCAAGATCCAGTGATAAGCTCCTACAATGAGCAGTTCTTC. This encodes CASSQDPVISSYNEQFF.